Shown below are 7 T cell receptor beta chains from a single sample sequenced in a study of blood T cell repertoires in COVID-19. Repertoires were generated with immunoSEQ multiplex PCR, while TCRdb's copy carries only in-frame clones and drops some. The data hold some 240,000 clones, with roughly 84% observed a single time. Sequenced material: peripheral blood. Receptors originate from a woman between 35 and 50 years old who had recovered from COVID-19.

There are a few counts of this clone. CDR3 nucleotides: TGTGCCAGCAGCCCCACTAGACTACAAGAGACCCAGTACTTC. Residues: CASSPTRLQETQYF. The rearrangement joins TRBV9 to TRBJ2-5, with D possibly TRBD2 on 5 matching bases. The V end lost 4 bases, the J end lost 2 bases, and 12 bases lay between the germline ends. Germline values: CDR1 SGDLS, CDR2 YYNGEE. The CDR3 length is 14 residues.

This clone was observed a few times. This rearrangement joins TRBV7-9 to TRBJ1-1, with D uncertain. From germline, CDR1 is SEHNR and CDR2 FQNEAQ (reference sequence). V lost 3 bases and J 5 bases, leaving 10 bases between the germline ends. The CDR3 has 13 amino acids. The CDR3 region is CASSFPGGTEAFF. CDR3 nucleotide sequence: TGTGCCAGCAGCTTCCCCGGAGGAACTGAAGCTTTCTTT.

The V call is TRBV28, the J call TRBJ2-1; a possible D gene is TRBD1 (6 bases). This CDR3 spans 15 amino acids. Germline values: CDR1 MDHEN, CDR2 SYDVKM. V was pared by 3 bases and J by 3 bases, with 12 bases between. CDR3 DNA: TGTGCCAGCAGTTTCGACAGGTCCTTCTACAATGAGCAGTTCTTC. Encoded protein: CASSFDRSFYNEQFF.

The CDR3 nucleotides read TGTGCCAGCAGTTACCGGGGGGAGAACTACGAGCAGTACTTC. Translation gives CASSYRGENYEQYF. The chain employs TRBV6-5 and TRBJ2-7; TRBD2 aligns across 7 bases. Per germline, CDR1 MNHEY and CDR2 SVGAGI. The length of the CDR3 is 14 residues. V dropped 2 bases and J dropped 3; count of bases not matched to a gene: 4.

V and J are TRBV2 and TRBJ2-3, with a weak D call TRBD1 (5 bases). V lost 4 bases, J lost 0 bases, and 14 bases lay in between. The CDR3 spans 16 residues. Germline CDR1 and CDR2: SNHLY and FYNNEI. This CDR3 is CASSVYRPSSTDTQYF. CDR3 sequence (DNA): TGTGCCAGCAGTGTTTACAGGCCCTCTAGCACAGATACGCAGTATTTT.

The gene calls are TRBV5-4 and TRBJ2-5; tentatively, D is TRBD1 (6 bases). V lost 0 bases and J 2 bases, leaving 11 bases between the germline ends. The germline gives CDR1 SGHNT, CDR2 YYREEE (reference sequence). This CDR3 region has 15 residues. CDR3 protein: CASSLETGKQETQYF. The CDR3 DNA reads TGTGCCAGCAGCTTGGAGACAGGCAAACAAGAGACCCAGTACTTC.

The rearrangement uses TRBV11-3 and TRBJ2-2; 9 positions match TRBD2. This CDR3 has 20 residues. CDR1 and CDR2 (germline): SGHNT, YENEEA. Trimming removed 0 bases from V and 4 bases from J; junction bases left unmatched: 15. The CDR3 DNA is TGTGCCAGCAGCTTAGACGGTTCCTGGTTAGCGGGGGCCCCCACCGGGGAGCTGTTTTTT. Protein: CASSLDGSWLAGAPTGELFF.